This T cell receptor (beta chain) came from a study of follicular helper T cells after annual influenza vaccination. Findings and limits, study-wide: Change in circulating plasmablasts correlated with ICOS+CD38+ cTfh clonality change.

Time point denoted: 2015-2016 season, 7 days after influenza vaccination. This clone is a singleton in its sample. Its antigen is still unknown. TCRdb's table, derived via immunoSEQ multiplex PCR, lists solely in-frame clones and lacks some. The table shows more than 6,500 clones, with around 85% occurring only once. The CDR3 has 17 amino acids. This chain links TRBV21-1 with TRBJ1-3. TRBV21-1 is a pseudogene locus. Sequencing was performed on CXCR5- memory CD4+ T cells sorted from blood, taken 7 days after influenza vaccination. The clonotype originates from an adult who received the influenza vaccine. This CDR3 is CASRRTVLQHARNTIYF. CDR3 DNA sequence: TGTGCCAGCAGGCGTACTGTACTACAACACGCACGAAACACCATATATTTT.